This TCR beta chain was documented in a study of T-cell memory formation after mild COVID-19. As regards this clonotype: Its antigen remains unknown.

Study-level points and caveats: CD4/CD8 balance held among clones contracting day 15 to 85, and later expanders leaned CD4+.

Trimming at V came to 3 bases and at J to 8 bases, leaving 17 bases not matched to a gene. Germline V gives CDR1 KGHDR, CDR2 SFDVKD. The CDR3 sequence is 17 residues long. Employing constant-segment primers, 5'RACE generated TCR alpha and TCR beta cDNA libraries bearing sample barcodes and UMIs. TCRdb re-derived calls from the 5' RACE reads in MiXCR, one entry per CDR3 protein. This repertoire shows 350,000 to 450,000 distinct CDR3 sequences, around 20% found once; its top ten account for more than 8%. Sequenced sample: PBMCs or a T cell subset sorted from them (not recorded which). This TCR was sampled from an adult woman who had mild COVID-19 (a few samples of this study predate the infection). Cell type and time point are not known. The V and J genes are TRBV24-1 and TRBJ1-2, with TRBD1 identical over 7 bases. The CDR3 coding sequence is TGTGCCACCAGTGATCCACAACCAAACGACAGGGTCGAGGGCTACACCTTC. Encoded protein: CATSDPQPNDRVEGYTF.